This T cell receptor beta chain is from a study of cytomegalovirus exposure and HLA in healthy donors. Using immunoSEQ multiplex PCR, the repertoire was profiled, and TCRdb retains in-frame clones only, with some absent. The table records 150,000 to 200,000 clones, about 81% of them present only once. About this clone itself: Its target is unknown.

Germline lookup yields CDR1 GTSNPN and CDR2 SVGIG (reference sequence). V was cut by 5 bases and J by 1 base, with 17 bases left in between. CDR3 length: 16 amino acids. Study-level findings and limits: TCR clusters originating in the first cohort tended to co-occur in the approximately 130 validation repertoires, according to a later analysis. Among TCR sequences, most were rare, though some public TCRs appeared in many donors. Cytomegalovirus association was assigned to 150 to 200 TCR beta chains. Testing in vitro showed a few CMV-associated chains specific for CMV antigens.

The gene calls are TRBV30 and TRBJ2-2; D might be TRBD1 (6 bases). What was sequenced was PBMCs. The source is a woman aged 30 to 39 in good health and CMV-seronegative. The CDR3 DNA reads as TGTGCCTGGGGGGGCGAAAGGGCTTGGAACACCGGGGAGCTGTTTTTT. It is translated as CAWGGERAWNTGELFF. The full variable domain, with the rest looked up from reference TRBV30 and TRBJ2-2, is SQTIHQWPATLVQPVGSPLSLECTVEGTSNPNLYWYRQAAGRGLQLLFYSVGIGQISSEVPQNLSASRPQDRQFILSSKKLLLSDSGFYLCAWGGERAWNTGELFFGEGSRLTVL.